This T cell receptor beta chain was profiled in a study of blood T cell repertoires in COVID-19. Study-level background: COVID-19 samples from acute and convalescent phases originated in the United States, Italy and Spain. Nucleic acid was either cDNA or gDNA, and it came from T cells, B-cell-depleted T cells, or PBMCs.

The CDR3 length is 15 residues. Germline V gives CDR1 SGDLS, CDR2 YYNGEE. The trim removed 7 bases at V and 0 bases at J, leaving 3 bases unmatched. Per the authors' pipeline: Nucleated cell counts were estimated from reference gene primer amplification. Data came from immunoSEQ multiplex PCR; TCRdb stores just in-frame clones and leaves some out. V, J and clone size are taken as reported in that table, and D and trimming were inferred from the DNA itself. There are under 60,000 clones in the sample; 90% occur only once, and approximately 4.1% lies in the top ten. V is TRBV9 and J is TRBJ1-6; 8 bases are shared with TRBD1. The specimen was peripheral blood. The TCR was taken from a man in his fifties or sixties with acute or convalescent COVID-19. The chain's CDR3 is CASDRGSSYNSPLHF. CDR3 DNA sequence: TGTGCCAGCGACAGGGGAAGCTCCTATAATTCACCCCTCCACTTT.